This T cell receptor beta chain was observed in a study of cytomegalovirus exposure and HLA in healthy donors. It was with 60 Vbeta and 13 Jbeta primers that the PCR ran. The method was immunoSEQ multiplex PCR; TCRdb's version includes in-frame clones alone and lacks a portion of them. The sample has roughly 120,000 clones, about four fifths seen once. Sequencing was performed on PBMCs. This TCR was recovered from a woman aged 25 to 45 in good health and CMV-seronegative.

The CDR3, as DNA: TGTGCCAGTAGTAGTTTTGAGTTGGGCTACACCTTC. Its protein product is CASSSFELGYTF. The chain is built from TRBV19 and TRBJ1-2; D not certain. The germline V gene encodes CDR1 LNHDA and CDR2 SQIVND (reference sequence). The CDR3 runs 12 residues. Deletions cut 4 bases from V and 8 bases from J, with 11 bases between.